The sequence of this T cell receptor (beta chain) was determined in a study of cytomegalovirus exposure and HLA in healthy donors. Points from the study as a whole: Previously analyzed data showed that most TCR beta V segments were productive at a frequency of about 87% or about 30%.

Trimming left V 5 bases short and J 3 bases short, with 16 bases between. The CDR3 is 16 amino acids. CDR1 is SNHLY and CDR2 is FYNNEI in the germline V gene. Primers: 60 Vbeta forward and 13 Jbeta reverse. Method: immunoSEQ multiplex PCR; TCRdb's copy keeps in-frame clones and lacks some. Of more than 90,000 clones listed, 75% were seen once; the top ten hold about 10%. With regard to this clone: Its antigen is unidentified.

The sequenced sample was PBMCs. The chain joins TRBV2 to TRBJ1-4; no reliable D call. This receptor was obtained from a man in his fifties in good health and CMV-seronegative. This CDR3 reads CASSFPRRSPNEKLFF. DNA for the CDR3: TGTGCCAGCAGTTTCCCGCGGCGATCCCCTAATGAAAAACTGTTTTTT.